Listed here are 21 T cell receptor beta chains from one sample, sequenced in a study of T cell responses to AZD1222 COVID-19 vaccine. Profiled with immunoSEQ multiplex PCR; TCRdb holds only in-frame clones, not every one. There are about 260,000 clones in the sample; more than 85% occur only once, and less than 0.65% lies in the top ten. Specimen: peripheral blood, collected on day 0 of AZD1222 vaccination. All receptors come from an adult in good health.

V and J are TRBV21-1 and TRBJ1-4; the D segment call TRBD1 is taken from the table without a DNA check. TRBV21-1 is listed as a pseudogene. The CDR3 covers 10 residues. The CDR3 DNA follows: TGTGCCAGGGGACAGGGAAAACTGTTTTTT. It codes for CARGQGKLFF.

In this sample, this clone turned up once. The chain is built from TRBV28 and TRBJ1-1; D unresolved. Germline values: CDR1 MDHEN, CDR2 SYDVKM. V lost 11 bases and J lost 0, with 16 bases in between. The CDR3 is made up of 14 amino acids. The CDR3 DNA reads as TGTGCCGGGCGGGCGGTGGGAATGAACACTGAAGCTTTCTTT. Translated: CAGRAVGMNTEAFF.

The chain employs TRBV28 and TRBJ1-5; 8 bases match TRBD1. The germline CDR1 and CDR2 sequences are MDHEN and SYDVKM. J lost 6 bases, V lost 5 bases, and 9 bases had no gene match. The CDR3 is made up of 15 amino acids. The CDR3 nucleotides read TGTGCCAGCAGTCTTGGGGACAGGTTAGGTCAGCCCCAGCATTTT. Protein product: CASSLGDRLGQPQHF.

The chain carries TRBV5-6 and TRBJ1-1; a possible D gene is TRBD1 (6 bases). The CDR3 is made up of 15 amino acids. V lost 1 base and J lost 3, with 13 bases in between. CDR1 SGHDT and CDR2 YYEEEE come from the germline V gene. The CDR3 sequence is CASSLMGADDTEAFF. The CDR3 DNA sequence: TGTGCCAGCAGCTTGATGGGGGCCGATGACACTGAAGCTTTCTTT. Looking up the rest from reference TRBV5-6 and TRBJ1-1 gives the full variable domain: DAGVTQSPTHLIKTRGQQVTLRCSPKSGHDTVSWYQQALGQGPQFIFQYYEEEERQRGNFPDRFSGHQFPNYSSELNVNALLLGDSALYLCASSLMGADDTEAFFGQGTRLTVV.

The J gene is TRBJ1-1, the V gene TRBV7-3, with unresolved D. The CDR3 has 13 residues. Germline V CDR1 and CDR2: SGHTA, FQGTGA. Trimming stripped 1 base from V and 11 bases from J, with 14 bases between. Here the CDR3 reads CASSLSSGGSAFF. CDR3 nucleotides: TGTGCCAGCAGCTTAAGTTCGGGAGGGTCTGCTTTCTTT. Combining the CDR3 with reference TRBV7-3 and TRBJ1-1 gives the whole variable domain GAGVSQTPSNKVTEKGKYVELRCDPISGHTALYWYRQSLGQGPEFLIYFQGTGAADDSGLPNDRFFAVRPEGSVSTLKIQRTERGDSAVYLCASSLSSGGSAFFGQGTRLTVV.

The chain couples TRBV5-6 to TRBJ2-7; 7 positions match TRBD2. The CDR3 is 15 amino acids. Germline V gene lookup returns CDR1 SGHDT and CDR2 YYEEEE. J was trimmed by 2 bases and V by 0 bases; bases with no gene match: 5. The CDR3 spells CASSLVAGAPYEQYF. The CDR3 bases are TGTGCCAGCAGCTTGGTGGCGGGAGCTCCCTACGAGCAGTACTTC.

The genes are TRBV7-9 and TRBJ2-3, with 7 bases aligning to TRBD2. After removal of 5 bases from V and 5 bases from J, the junction contained 10 bases not matched to a gene. The CDR3 contains 15 residues. Germline V gene sequence: CDR1 SEHNR, CDR2 FQNEAQ (reference sequence). For the CDR3, the DNA is TGTGCCAGCAGCCTCCTCGCGGGGAGGGTAGATACGCAGTATTTT. Amino acids: CASSLLAGRVDTQYF.

V is TRBV19 and J is TRBJ2-2; 8 positions agree with TRBD1. Germline CDR1 and CDR2: LNHDA and SQIVND (reference sequence). The J segment lost 4 bases and the V segment lost 5 bases, leaving 9 bases of the junction unmatched. This CDR3 comprises 16 residues. The CDR3: CASSVQTGVGTGELFF. The CDR3 DNA is TGTGCCAGTAGTGTCCAGACAGGGGTTGGCACCGGGGAGCTGTTTTTT.

The chain has TRBV3-1 (or the pseudogene TRBV3-2) and TRBJ2-3; D possibly corresponds to TRBD2 (7 bases). V gave up 4 bases and J gave up 2 bases, with 16 bases separating them. This CDR3 region has 16 residues. Germline values: CDR1 LGHDT, CDR2 YNNKEL (reference sequence). The CDR3 loop reads CASSPGGGLITDTQYF. CDR3 nucleotide sequence: TGTGCCAGCAGCCCGGGGGGCGGTCTGATCACAGATACGCAGTATTTT.

Details on this clone: This sample also contains other DNA sequences that code for the same CDR3. The rearrangement joins TRBV28 to TRBJ1-1; D unclear. From germline, CDR1 is MDHEN and CDR2 SYDVKM. The V gene lost 6 bases and the J gene lost 5 bases, with 7 bases spanning the gap. The CDR3 loop spans 11 amino acids. The CDR3 is CASSPNTEAFF. CDR3 DNA sequence: TGTGCCAGCAGCCCCAATACTGAAGCTTTCTTT.

The chain uses TRBV28 and TRBJ2-3, with 8 nucleotides matching TRBD2. The CDR3 consists of 15 residues. V shed 6 bases and J 3 bases; nucleotides not matched to a gene: 8. Germline values: CDR1 MDHEN, CDR2 SYDVKM. CDR3 sequence (DNA): TGTGCCAGCAGCCCCAGGGTAGCGGGGACAGATACGCAGTATTTT. Residues: CASSPRVAGTDTQYF.

The chain joins TRBV7-2 to TRBJ2-1, with 8 bases aligning to TRBD2. Unmatched junction bases numbered 13, after V lost 5 bases and J lost 7 bases. The CDR3 sequence is 16 residues long. Germline V gives CDR1 SGHTA, CDR2 FQGNSA. The CDR3: CASSPGGAGAWNEQFF. CDR3 nucleotides: TGTGCCAGCAGCCCCGGGGGAGCGGGAGCTTGGAATGAGCAGTTCTTC.

The rearrangement joins TRBV14 to TRBJ1-1, with no clear D. Trimming pared 4 bases from V and 3 bases from J, leaving 9 bases between. The CDR3 sequence is 13 residues long. CDR1 SGHDN and CDR2 FVKESK come from the germline V gene. As DNA, the CDR3 is TGTGCCAGCAGCCGTGGGCGGGACACTGAAGCTTTCTTT. Its protein product is CASSRGRDTEAFF. Full variable domain (remainder filled in from reference TRBV14 and TRBJ1-1): EAGVTQFPSHSVIEKGQTVTLRCDPISGHDNLYWYRRVMGKEIKFLLHFVKESKQDESGMPNNRFLAERTGGTYSTLKVQPAELEDSGVYFCASSRGRDTEAFFGQGTRLTVV.

V and J are TRBV24-1 and TRBJ2-1; D is perhaps TRBD1 or TRBD2 (6 bases each). V was shortened by 4 bases and J by 6 bases, with 15 bases between the two germline ends. CDR1 and CDR2 (germline): KGHDR, SFDVKD. CDR3 length equals 15 residues. In DNA, the CDR3 is TGTGCCACCAGTGAGCCGACAGGACTACTCAATGAGCAGTTCTTC. Translated: CATSEPTGLLNEQFF.

The chain uses TRBV18 and TRBJ2-7, with TRBD1 matching 8 bases. CDR3 length: 15 amino acids. The J segment lost 2 bases and the V segment lost 5 bases, leaving 8 bases of the junction unmatched. The germline gives CDR1 KGHSH, CDR2 LQKENI. The CDR3 loop is CASSIGQGPPYEQYF. The CDR3 DNA reads TGTGCCAGCTCAATCGGACAGGGCCCCCCCTACGAGCAGTACTTC.

J is TRBJ2-1 and V is TRBV6-2 or TRBV6-3; 12 nucleotides agree with TRBD2. The germline gives CDR1 MNHEY, CDR2 SVGEGT. With V trimmed by 0 bases and J by 9 bases, 3 bases remained unmatched. This CDR3 spans 15 amino acids. The CDR3 loop reads CASSYSPSGRGEQFF. In DNA, the CDR3 is TGTGCCAGCAGTTACTCGCCTAGCGGGAGGGGTGAGCAGTTCTTC.

The chain uses TRBV9 and TRBJ2-7, with 10 bases fitting TRBD2. The V gene end was trimmed by 0 bases and the J gene end by 0 bases; junction bases not matched to a gene: 6. The germline V gene encodes CDR1 SGDLS and CDR2 YYNGEE. This CDR3 is 17 amino acids long. CDR3 loop: CASSVALSGGPSYEQYF. As DNA, the CDR3 is TGTGCCAGCAGCGTAGCCCTTAGCGGGGGGCCCTCCTACGAGCAGTACTTC.

Of note for this clone: The junction departs from the called germline gene at one end, perhaps through a read error. The chain is built from TRBV5-6 and TRBJ2-1; TRBD2 aligns across 15 bases. Germline CDR1 is SGHDT and CDR2 is YYEEEE. CDR3 length: 14 residues. As DNA, the CDR3 is TGTGCCAGCAGCACCGGACTAGCGGGAGGGGGGATAGTCTTC. Translation: CASSTGLAGGGIVF.

The chain uses TRBV18 and TRBJ2-7; D is unresolved. The ends were cut back, 1 base at V and 2 bases at J, with 9 bases in the middle. CDR1 and CDR2 (germline): KGHSH, LQKENI. The CDR3 runs to 14 residues. The CDR3 DNA follows: TGTGCCAGCTCACCACGTGACGGAGCCTACGAGCAGTACTTC. Encoded protein: CASSPRDGAYEQYF.

The rearrangement links TRBV19 to TRBJ2-7; weak D call: TRBD2 (5 bases). Germline CDR1 reads LNHDA; CDR2 reads SQIVND (reference sequence). Trimming cost V 3 bases and J 3 bases, with 12 bases left between them. This CDR3 is built from 14 residues. This CDR3 reads CASSIRAADYEQYF. The CDR3 DNA follows: TGTGCCAGTAGTATTAGGGCAGCGGACTACGAGCAGTACTTC.

V usage is TRBV19 and J usage is TRBJ2-2; D unclear. The germline V gene has CDR1 LNHDA and CDR2 SQIVND (reference sequence). CDR3 length: 13 amino acids. The V end was cut by 0 bases, the J end by 5 bases, with 4 bases between. The CDR3 reads CASSIDRTGELFF. The DNA for the CDR3 is TGTGCCAGTAGTATAGACAGGACCGGGGAGCTGTTTTTT.